This TCR beta chain was sequenced for a study of blood T cell repertoires in COVID-19. The overall study: Whether acute or convalescent, the COVID-19 samples came from the United States, Italy and Spain.

Unmatched junction bases numbered 6, after V lost 4 bases and J lost 0 bases. Per the germline V gene, CDR1 is SGHDN and CDR2 is FVKESK. The CDR3 runs 16 residues. Living in about two dozen US areas, the participants were between about 18 and 100 years of age. Participants' reported clinical history set cohort assignment. Original processing methods: Using reference gene primer amplification, nucleated cell counts were estimated. Libraries were prepared by immunoSEQ multiplex PCR; TCRdb keeps only in-frame clonotypes and omits some of them. The DNA gave D and trimming, while V, J and clone size come from that table. The repertoire holds 300,000 to 400,000 clones, with roughly 90% as singletons.

Sequenced material: PBMCs or T cells enriched from blood (not recorded which). The clonotype originates from a woman in her 30s with acute COVID-19. This chain links TRBV14 with TRBJ1-5; 7 bases fit TRBD1. The CDR3 nucleotides read TGTGCCAGCAGCCGCGCAGGGGGATATAGCAATCAGCCCCAGCATTTT. It codes for CASSRAGGYSNQPQHF.